The sequence of this T cell receptor (beta chain) was determined in a study of blood T cell repertoires in COVID-19. Study details: Italy, Spain and the United States were the sources of the convalescent and acute COVID-19 samples.

Sequencing used immunoSEQ multiplex PCR; TCRdb keeps in-frame clones, though not all of them. The profile covers about 210,000 clones, with 80% appearing a single time and 4.3% taken by the ten largest. The V and J ends lost 9 bases and 6 bases respectively, with 17 bases between them. The germline V gene has CDR1 MNHEY and CDR2 SVGAGI. The CDR3 has 13 residues. Participants' own reports of clinical history determined their cohort assignment. This sequence originates from a man in his thirties or forties with acute COVID-19. The chain recombines TRBV6-5 with TRBJ1-1; D not resolved. Source material: PBMCs or T cells enriched from blood (not recorded which). CDR3 DNA: TGTGCCAGTCGGACTCTTCGTGTCGCTGAAGCTTTCTTT. Translated: CASRTLRVAEAFF.